This T cell receptor beta chain emerged from a study of blood T cell repertoires in COVID-19. The protocol was immunoSEQ multiplex PCR, while the TCRdb copy is restricted to in-frame clones and leaves out a portion. The data hold over 250,000 clones, with roughly 85% observed a single time. V shed 1 base and J shed 5 bases, with 11 bases lying between them. The CDR3 has 14 amino acids. Looked up from germline, CDR1 is SEHNR and CDR2 is FQNEAQ (reference sequence). This receptor was taken from a man aged 50-60 years with active or convalescent COVID-19. V and J are TRBV7-9 and TRBJ1-1; D not resolved. The sample taken for sequencing was peripheral blood. CDR3: CASSLGPAVTEAFF. CDR3 in DNA: TGTGCCAGCAGCTTAGGCCCAGCGGTTACTGAAGCTTTCTTT.